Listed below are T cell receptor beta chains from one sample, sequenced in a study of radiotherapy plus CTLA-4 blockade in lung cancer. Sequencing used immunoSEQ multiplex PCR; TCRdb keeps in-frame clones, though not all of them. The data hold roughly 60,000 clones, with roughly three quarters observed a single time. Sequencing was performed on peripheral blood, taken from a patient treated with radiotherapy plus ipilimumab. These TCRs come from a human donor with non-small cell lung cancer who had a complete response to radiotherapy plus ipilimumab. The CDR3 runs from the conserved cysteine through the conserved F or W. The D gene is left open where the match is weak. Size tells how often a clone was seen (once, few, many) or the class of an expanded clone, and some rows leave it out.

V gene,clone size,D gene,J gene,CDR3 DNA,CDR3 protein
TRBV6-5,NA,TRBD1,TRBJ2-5,TGTGCCAGCAGTTACTACAGGGGCTGGGAGCAGTACTTC,CASSYYRGWEQYF
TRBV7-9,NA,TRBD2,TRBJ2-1,TGTGCCAGCAGCCTAGAGCGGGAGAGCGGTGGTGAGCAGTTCTTC,CASSLERESGGEQFF
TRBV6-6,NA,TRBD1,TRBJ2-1,TGTGCCAGCAGTAGCCTCCAGGGGGTACTTGGCAATGAGCAGTTCTTC,CASSSLQGVLGNEQFF
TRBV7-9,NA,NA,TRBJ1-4,TGTGCCAGCAGCATCCGTTCGGGGGGTAATGAAAAACTGTTTTTT,CASSIRSGGNEKLFF
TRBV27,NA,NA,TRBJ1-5,TGTGCCAGCAGTCAACAGGGTAGTAATCAGCCCCAGCATTTT,CASSQQGSNQPQHF
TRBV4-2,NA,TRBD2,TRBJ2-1,TGTGCCAGCAGCCGAAACGGGGGGGACTACAATGAGCAGTTCTTC,CASSRNGGDYNEQFF
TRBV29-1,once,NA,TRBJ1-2,TGCAGCGTTGATCGACAGGCTAACTATGGCTACACCTTC,CSVDRQANYGYTF
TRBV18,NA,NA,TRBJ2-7,TGTGCCAGCTCACCGTCTACAGGGTCCTACGAGCAGTACTTC,CASSPSTGSYEQYF
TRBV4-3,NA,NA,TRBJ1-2,TGCGCCAGCAGCCAAGAGAGAGGGACTAGCTATGGCTACACCTTC,CASSQERGTSYGYTF
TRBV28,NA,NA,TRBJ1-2,TGTGCCAGCAGTTTACGGGGGGCGCTTGGCTACACCTTC,CASSLRGALGYTF
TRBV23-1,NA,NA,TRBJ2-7,TGCGCCAGCCACCGAGGACAGCTTTATCTTCAAGTCTCCTACGAGCAGTACTTC,CASHRGQLYLQVSYEQYF
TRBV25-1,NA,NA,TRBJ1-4,TGTGCCAGCAACCGCCTGAGAGGGGGAAAACTGTTTTTT,CASNRLRGGKLFF
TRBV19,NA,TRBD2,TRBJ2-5,TGTGCCAGTAGTACTACTAGCGGGGGGGCGACCCAGTACTTC,CASSTTSGGATQYF
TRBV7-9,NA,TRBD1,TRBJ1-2,TGTGCCAGCAGCACAAGCCTTGGGACAGGGACTAATTATGGCTACACCTTC,CASSTSLGTGTNYGYTF
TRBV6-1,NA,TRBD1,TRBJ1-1,TGTGCCAGCCCCCGGGACAGGGGCACTGAAGCTTTCTTT,CASPRDRGTEAFF
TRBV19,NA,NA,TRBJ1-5,TGTGCCAGTAGTATGACAGCTAGCAATCAGCCCCAGCATTTT,CASSMTASNQPQHF
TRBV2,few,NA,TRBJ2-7,TGTGCCAGCAGTGCCAAATACGAGCAGTACTTC,CASSAKYEQYF
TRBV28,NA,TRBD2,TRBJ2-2,TGTGCCAGCAGGCTACCTATAGCGGGAGGGCCTTCCCACACCGGGGAGCTGTTTTTT,CASRLPIAGGPSHTGELFF
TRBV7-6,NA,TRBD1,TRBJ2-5,TGTGCCAGCAGCTCAGGACCCTGGACAGGGAGGAGGGAGACCCAGTACTTC,CASSSGPWTGRRETQYF
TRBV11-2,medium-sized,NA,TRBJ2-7,TGTGCCAGCAGTCACCGCCGGGGGGAGCAGTACTTC,CASSHRRGEQYF
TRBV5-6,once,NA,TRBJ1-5,TGTGCCAGCAGCTTGGCGGGGAGGGGATTTCAGCCCCAGCATTTT,CASSLAGRGFQPQHF
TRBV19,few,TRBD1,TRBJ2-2,TGTGCCAGTAGACGGCTAATACAGGGGGCGGGCGGGGAGCTGTTTTTT,CASRRLIQGAGGELFF
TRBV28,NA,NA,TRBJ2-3,TGTGCCAGCAGTTTGAGGGCAGGCCGGGCAGATACGCAGTATTTT,CASSLRAGRADTQYF
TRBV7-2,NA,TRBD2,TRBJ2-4,TGTGCCAGCAGTAACCCTAGCGGGAGGGCCCTCCGGGCCAAAAACATTCAGTACTTC,CASSNPSGRALRAKNIQYF
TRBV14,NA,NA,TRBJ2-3,TGTGCCAGCAGCCAAGCGGGGACAAATACGCAGTATTTT,CASSQAGTNTQYF
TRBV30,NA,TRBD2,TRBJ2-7,TGTGCCTGGGGTACCGGGACTAGCGGGAGTTGGGCCCCCTACGAGCAGTACTTC,CAWGTGTSGSWAPYEQYF
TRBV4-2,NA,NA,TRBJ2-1,TGTGCCAGCAGCCAAGATGGCGGGTCCTACAATGAGCAGTTCTTC,CASSQDGGSYNEQFF
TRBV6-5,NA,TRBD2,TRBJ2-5,TGTGCCAGCAGTTACAGGTTGACGGGGGGCCAAGAGACCCAGTACTTC,CASSYRLTGGQETQYF
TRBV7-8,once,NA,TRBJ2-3,TGTGCCAGCAGCCGGGATCACACAGATACGCAGTATTTT,CASSRDHTDTQYF
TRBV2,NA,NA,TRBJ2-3,TGTGCCAGCTTTCCGATTTTACTGAACACAGATACGCAGTATTTT,CASFPILLNTDTQYF
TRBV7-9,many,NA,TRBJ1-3,TGTGCCAGCAGCTTAGTTGGCAGTTACTCTGGAAACACCATATATTTT,CASSLVGSYSGNTIYF
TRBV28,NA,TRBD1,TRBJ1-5,TGTGCCAGCAGTTTATGGACAGGGGGCGGCAATCAGCCCCAGCATTTT,CASSLWTGGGNQPQHF
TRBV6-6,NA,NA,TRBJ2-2,TGTGCCAGCAGTTACGGCAGGGGCCCCGGGGAGCTGTTTTTT,CASSYGRGPGELFF
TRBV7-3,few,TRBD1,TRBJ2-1,TGTGCCAGCAGCTCCTTCGGACAGGGAGTGAGGAATGAGCAGTTCTTC,CASSSFGQGVRNEQFF
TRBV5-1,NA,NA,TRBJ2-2,TGCGCCAGCAGCAGCGAAAACACCGGGGAGCTGTTTTTT,CASSSENTGELFF
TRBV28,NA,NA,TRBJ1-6,TGTGCCAGCAGTTTGCCCCTAACGGCCCTCCACTTT,CASSLPLTALHF
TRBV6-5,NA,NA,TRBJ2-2,TGTGCCAGTTCTCACAGACAGAACACCGGGGAGCTGTTTTTT,CASSHRQNTGELFF
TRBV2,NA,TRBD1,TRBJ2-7,TGTGCCAGCAGAGGACAGGGTTCTAACGAGCAGTACTTC,CASRGQGSNEQYF
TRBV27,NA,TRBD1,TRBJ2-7,TGTGCCAGCAGTTCCGGGACAGAGACCTACGAGCAGTACTTC,CASSSGTETYEQYF
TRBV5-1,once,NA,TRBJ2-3,TGCGCCAGCAGGCGGTATTTAGGCACAGATACGCAGTATTTT,CASRRYLGTDTQYF
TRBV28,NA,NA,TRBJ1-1,TGTGCCAGCAGTCCCGGACAGCCCAACACTGAAGCTTTCTTT,CASSPGQPNTEAFF
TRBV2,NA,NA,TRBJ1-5,TGTGCCAGCAAAGATGGGAGTTATAGCAATCAGCCCCAGCATTTT,CASKDGSYSNQPQHF
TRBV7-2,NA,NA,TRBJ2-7,TGTGCCAGCAGCTTAGTACGGGGAGACGAGCAGTACTTC,CASSLVRGDEQYF
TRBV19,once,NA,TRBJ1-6,TGTGCCAGTAGTGGACCCACAGGGCGTAGCTCCTATAATTCACCCCTCCACTTT,CASSGPTGRSSYNSPLHF
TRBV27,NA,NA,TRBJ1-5,TGTGCCAGCAGTCCATGGGGAGGGTCGCAGCCCCAGCATTTT,CASSPWGGSQPQHF
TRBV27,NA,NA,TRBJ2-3,TGTGCCAGCAGCGTTCGAGGGCTCCCCACAGATACGCAGTATTTT,CASSVRGLPTDTQYF